This T cell receptor beta chain derives from a study of T cell repertoires in cytomegalovirus infection. Turning to the study itself: CMV epitopes that were recently identified and HLA-C-restricted were used alongside well-studied HLA-B-restricted ones.

About this clonotype: The antigen is unknown.

Germline CDR1 and CDR2: MNHEY and SVGAGI. Trimming pared 7 bases from V and 5 bases from J, leaving 15 bases between. The CDR3 totals 13 residues. In TCRdb, the reads were re-called with MiXCR into one record per CDR3 protein. Here the sample spans more than 300,000 distinct CDR3 sequences, approximately 35% being singletons. The sample in question was cultured PBMCs, obtained from culture after CMV antigen stimulation. V usage is TRBV6-5 and J usage is TRBJ2-7; no clear D. This receptor was identified in a human donor in good health (CMV status not recorded). Some clones in this sample may be carry-over from other donors' samples. The CDR3: CASKFGLVNEQYF. DNA of the CDR3: TGTGCCAGCAAGTTCGGGCTAGTCAACGAGCAGTACTTC.